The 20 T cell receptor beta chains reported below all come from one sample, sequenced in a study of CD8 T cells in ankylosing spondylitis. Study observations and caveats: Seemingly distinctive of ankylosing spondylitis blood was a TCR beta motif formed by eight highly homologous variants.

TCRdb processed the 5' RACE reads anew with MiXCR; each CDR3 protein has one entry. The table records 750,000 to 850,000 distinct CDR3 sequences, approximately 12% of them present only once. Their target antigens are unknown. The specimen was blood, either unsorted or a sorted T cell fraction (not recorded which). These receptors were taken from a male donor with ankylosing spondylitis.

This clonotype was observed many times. The CDR3 sequence is CSVEVTPGNTIYF. CDR3 DNA: TGCAGCGTGGAGGTCACTCCTGGAAACACCATATATTTT. The chain uses TRBV29-1 and TRBJ1-3; D not certain. The V gene lost 6 bases and the J gene lost 2 bases, with 11 bases spanning the gap. Germline assignment: CDR1 SQVTM and CDR2 ANQGSEA. This CDR3 has 13 amino acids.

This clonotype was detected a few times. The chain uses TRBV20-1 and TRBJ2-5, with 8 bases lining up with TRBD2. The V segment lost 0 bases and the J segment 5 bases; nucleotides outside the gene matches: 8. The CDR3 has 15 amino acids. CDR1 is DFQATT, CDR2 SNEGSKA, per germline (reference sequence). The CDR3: CSARDLVAGLETQYF. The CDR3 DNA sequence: TGCAGTGCTAGAGATCTGGTAGCGGGGTTGGAGACCCAGTACTTC.

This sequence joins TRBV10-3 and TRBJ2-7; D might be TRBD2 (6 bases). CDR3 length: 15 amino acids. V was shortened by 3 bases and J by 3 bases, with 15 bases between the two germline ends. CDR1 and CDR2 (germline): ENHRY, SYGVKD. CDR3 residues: CAISDAGRGSYEQYF. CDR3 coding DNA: TGTGCCATCAGTGATGCTGGCCGGGGGAGCTACGAGCAGTACTTC.

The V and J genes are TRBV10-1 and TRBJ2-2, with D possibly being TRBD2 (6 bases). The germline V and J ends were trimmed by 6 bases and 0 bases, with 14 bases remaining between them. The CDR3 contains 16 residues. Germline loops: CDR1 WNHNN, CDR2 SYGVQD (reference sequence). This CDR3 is CASRQHGTANTGELFF. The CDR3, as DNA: TGCGCCAGCAGACAACACGGGACTGCGAACACCGGGGAGCTGTTTTTT.

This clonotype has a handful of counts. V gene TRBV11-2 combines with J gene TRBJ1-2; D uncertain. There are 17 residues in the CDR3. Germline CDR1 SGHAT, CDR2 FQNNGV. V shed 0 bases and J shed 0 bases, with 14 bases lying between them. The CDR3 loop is CASSLDHSGRTNYGYTF. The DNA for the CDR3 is TGTGCCAGCAGCTTAGATCACAGCGGAAGAACTAACTATGGCTACACCTTC.

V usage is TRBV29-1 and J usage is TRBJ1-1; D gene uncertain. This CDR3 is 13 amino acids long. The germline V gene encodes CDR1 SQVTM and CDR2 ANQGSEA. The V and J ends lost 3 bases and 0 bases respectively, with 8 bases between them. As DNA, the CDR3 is TGCAGCGTTGATAGACACTTGAACACTGAAGCTTTCTTT. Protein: CSVDRHLNTEAFF. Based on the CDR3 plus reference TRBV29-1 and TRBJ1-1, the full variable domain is SAVISQKPSRDICQRGTSLTIQCQVDSQVTMMFWYRQQPGQSLTLIATANQGSEATYESGFVIDKFPISRPNLTFSTLTVSNMSPEDSSIYLCSVDRHLNTEAFFGQGTRLTVV.

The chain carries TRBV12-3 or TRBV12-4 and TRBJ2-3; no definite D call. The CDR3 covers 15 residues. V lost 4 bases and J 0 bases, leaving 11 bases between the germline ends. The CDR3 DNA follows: TGTGCCAGCAGTTCCCCCTTCGACAGCACAGATACGCAGTATTTT. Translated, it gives CASSSPFDSTDTQYF.

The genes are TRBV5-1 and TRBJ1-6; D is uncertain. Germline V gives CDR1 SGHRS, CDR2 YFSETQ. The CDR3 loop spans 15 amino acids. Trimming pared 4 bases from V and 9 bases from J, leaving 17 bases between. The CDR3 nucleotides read TGCGCCAGCAGCGAAGGACCTGAGGGAGGTTCACCCCTCCACTTT. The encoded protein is CASSEGPEGGSPLHF.

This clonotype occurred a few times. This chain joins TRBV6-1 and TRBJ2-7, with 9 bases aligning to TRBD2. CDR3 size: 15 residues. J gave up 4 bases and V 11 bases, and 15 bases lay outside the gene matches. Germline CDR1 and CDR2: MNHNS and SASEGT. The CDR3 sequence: CASNRMREGGYEQYF. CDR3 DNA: TGTGCCTCAAACCGAATGCGGGAGGGAGGATACGAGCAGTACTTC.

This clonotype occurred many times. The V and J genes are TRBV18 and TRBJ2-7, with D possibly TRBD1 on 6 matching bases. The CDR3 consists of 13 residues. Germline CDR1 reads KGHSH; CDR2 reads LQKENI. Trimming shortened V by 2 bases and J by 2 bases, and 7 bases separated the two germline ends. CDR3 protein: CASSPGQTYEQYF. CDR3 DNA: TGTGCCAGCTCACCAGGACAGACCTACGAGCAGTACTTC.

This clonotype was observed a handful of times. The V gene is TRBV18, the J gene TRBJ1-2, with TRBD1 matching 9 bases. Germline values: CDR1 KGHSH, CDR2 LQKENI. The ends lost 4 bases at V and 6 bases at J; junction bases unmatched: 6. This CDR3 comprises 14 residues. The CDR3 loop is CASSRTGQGDGYTF. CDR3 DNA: TGTGCCAGCTCACGTACGGGACAGGGTGATGGCTACACCTTC.

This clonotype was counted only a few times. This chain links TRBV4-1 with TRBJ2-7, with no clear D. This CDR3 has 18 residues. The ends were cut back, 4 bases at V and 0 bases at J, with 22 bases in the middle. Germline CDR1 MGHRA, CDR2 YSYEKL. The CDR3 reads CASSRIKGLVGPSYEQYF. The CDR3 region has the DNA TGCGCCAGCAGCCGTATAAAGGGTTTGGTCGGGCCCTCCTACGAGCAGTACTTC.

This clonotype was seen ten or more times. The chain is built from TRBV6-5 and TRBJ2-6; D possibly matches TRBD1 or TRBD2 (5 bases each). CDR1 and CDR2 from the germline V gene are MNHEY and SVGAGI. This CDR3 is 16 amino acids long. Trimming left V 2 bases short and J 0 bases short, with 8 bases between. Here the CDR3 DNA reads TGTGCCAGCAGTTACGGGGGTGGCTCTGGGGCCAACGTCCTGACTTTC. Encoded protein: CASSYGGGSGANVLTF.

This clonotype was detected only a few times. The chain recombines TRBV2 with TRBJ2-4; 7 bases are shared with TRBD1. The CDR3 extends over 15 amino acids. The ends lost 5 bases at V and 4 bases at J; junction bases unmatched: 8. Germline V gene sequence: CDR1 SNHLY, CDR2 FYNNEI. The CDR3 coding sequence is TGTGCCAGCAGTTATACACAGGGGTTAAAAAACATTCAGTACTTC. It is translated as CASSYTQGLKNIQYF.

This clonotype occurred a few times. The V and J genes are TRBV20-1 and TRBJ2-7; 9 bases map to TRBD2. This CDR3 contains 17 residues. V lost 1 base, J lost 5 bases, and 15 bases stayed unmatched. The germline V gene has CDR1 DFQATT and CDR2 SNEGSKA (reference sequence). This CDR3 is CSARAPLGSGSRDEQYF. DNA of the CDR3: TGCAGTGCTAGAGCCCCCCTGGGTAGCGGGAGCCGGGACGAGCAGTACTTC.

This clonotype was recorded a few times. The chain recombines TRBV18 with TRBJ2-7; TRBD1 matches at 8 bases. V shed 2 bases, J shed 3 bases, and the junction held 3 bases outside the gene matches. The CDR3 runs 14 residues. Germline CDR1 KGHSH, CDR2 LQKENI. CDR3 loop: CASSPNGQGYEQYF. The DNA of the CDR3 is TGTGCCAGCTCACCAAACGGACAGGGCTACGAGCAGTACTTC. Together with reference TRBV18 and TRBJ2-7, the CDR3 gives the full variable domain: NAGVMQNPRHLVRRRGQEARLRCSPMKGHSHVYWYRQLPEEGLKFMVYLQKENIIDESGMPKERFSAEFPKEGPSILRIQQVVRGDSAAYFCASSPNGQGYEQYFGPGTRLTVT.

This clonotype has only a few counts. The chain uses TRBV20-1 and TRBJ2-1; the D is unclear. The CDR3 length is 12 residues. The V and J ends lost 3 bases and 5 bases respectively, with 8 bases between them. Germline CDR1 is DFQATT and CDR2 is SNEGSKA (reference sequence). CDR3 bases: TGCAGTGCTAGTGGGAACCACAATGAGCAGTTCTTC. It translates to CSASGNHNEQFF.

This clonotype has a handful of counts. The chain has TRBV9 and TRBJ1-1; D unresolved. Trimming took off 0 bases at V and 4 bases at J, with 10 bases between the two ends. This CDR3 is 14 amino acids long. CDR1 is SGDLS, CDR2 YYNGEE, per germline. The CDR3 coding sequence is TGTGCCAGCAGCGTAGGGGTGGCTAGCACTGAAGCTTTCTTT. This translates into CASSVGVASTEAFF.

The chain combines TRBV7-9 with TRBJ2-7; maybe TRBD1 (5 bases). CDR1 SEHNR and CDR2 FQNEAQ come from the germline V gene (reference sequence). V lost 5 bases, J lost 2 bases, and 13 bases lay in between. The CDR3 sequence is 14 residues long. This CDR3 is CASSPLTETYEQYF. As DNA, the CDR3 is TGTGCCAGCAGCCCTCTGACAGAAACCTACGAGCAGTACTTC.

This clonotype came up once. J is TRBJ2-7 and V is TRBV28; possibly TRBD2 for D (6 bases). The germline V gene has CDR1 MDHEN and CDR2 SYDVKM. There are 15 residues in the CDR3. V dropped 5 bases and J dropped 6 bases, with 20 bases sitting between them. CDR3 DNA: TGTGCCAGCAGTCGCCTTGGGGGGACGCTGACCGAGCAGTACTTC. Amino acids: CASSRLGGTLTEQYF.